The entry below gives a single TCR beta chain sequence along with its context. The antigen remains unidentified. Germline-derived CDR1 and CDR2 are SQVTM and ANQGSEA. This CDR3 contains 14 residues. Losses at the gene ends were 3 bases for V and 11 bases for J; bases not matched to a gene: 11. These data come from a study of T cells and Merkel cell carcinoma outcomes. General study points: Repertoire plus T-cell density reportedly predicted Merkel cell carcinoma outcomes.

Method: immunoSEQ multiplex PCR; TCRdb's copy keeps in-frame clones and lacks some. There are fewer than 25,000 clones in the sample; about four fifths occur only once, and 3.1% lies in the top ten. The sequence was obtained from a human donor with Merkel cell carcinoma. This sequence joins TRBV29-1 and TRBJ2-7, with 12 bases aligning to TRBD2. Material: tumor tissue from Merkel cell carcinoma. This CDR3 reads CSVEVGLAGTLEYF. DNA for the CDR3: TGCAGCGTTGAGGTAGGACTAGCGGGGACACTGGAGTACTTC.